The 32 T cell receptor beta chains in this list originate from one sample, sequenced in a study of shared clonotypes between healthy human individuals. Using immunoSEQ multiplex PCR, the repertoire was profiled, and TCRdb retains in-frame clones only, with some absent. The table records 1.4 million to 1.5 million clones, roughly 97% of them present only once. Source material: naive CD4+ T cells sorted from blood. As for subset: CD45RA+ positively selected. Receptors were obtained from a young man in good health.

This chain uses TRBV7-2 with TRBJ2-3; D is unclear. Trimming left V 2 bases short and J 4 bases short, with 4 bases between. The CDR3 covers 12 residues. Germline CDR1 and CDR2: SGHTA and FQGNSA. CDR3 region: CASSLSADTQYF. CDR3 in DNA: TGTGCCAGCAGCTTAAGTGCAGATACGCAGTATTTT.

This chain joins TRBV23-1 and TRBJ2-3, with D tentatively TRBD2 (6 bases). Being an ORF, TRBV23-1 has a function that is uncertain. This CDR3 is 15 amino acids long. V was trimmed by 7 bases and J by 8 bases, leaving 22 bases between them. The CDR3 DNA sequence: TGCGCCAGCACCATCAAATGGGACTTTAAGGGTACGCAGTATTTT. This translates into CASTIKWDFKGTQYF.

The CDR3 nucleotides read TGCGCCAGCAGCCAACGTGGTGTTTCCGAAGCTTTCTTT. This sequence encodes CASSQRGVSEAFF. The chain carries TRBV4-3 and TRBJ1-1; D uncertain. The CDR3 loop spans 13 amino acids. CDR1 is LGHNA, CDR2 YSLEER, per germline. V dropped 2 bases and J dropped 8 bases, with 12 bases sitting between them.

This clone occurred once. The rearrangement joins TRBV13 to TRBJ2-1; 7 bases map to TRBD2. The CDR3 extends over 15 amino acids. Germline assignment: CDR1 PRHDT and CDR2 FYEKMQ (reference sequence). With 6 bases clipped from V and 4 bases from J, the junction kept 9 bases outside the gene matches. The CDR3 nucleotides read TGTGCCAGCAGGGTGAGAACGGGAGGATACAATGAGCAGTTCTTC. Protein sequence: CASRVRTGGYNEQFF.

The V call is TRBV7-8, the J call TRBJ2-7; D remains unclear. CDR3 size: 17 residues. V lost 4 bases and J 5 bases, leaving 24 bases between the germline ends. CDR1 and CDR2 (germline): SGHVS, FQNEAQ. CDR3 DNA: TGTGCCAGCAGCTCCAGCAACGTACGTACAGCACCGGACGAGCAGTACTTC. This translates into CASSSSNVRTAPDEQYF.

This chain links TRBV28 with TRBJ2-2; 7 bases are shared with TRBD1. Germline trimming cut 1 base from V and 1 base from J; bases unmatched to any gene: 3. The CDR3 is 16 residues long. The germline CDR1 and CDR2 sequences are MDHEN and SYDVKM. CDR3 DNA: TGTGCCAGCAGTTTATCCGCAGGGGGGAACACCGGGGAGCTGTTTTTT. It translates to CASSLSAGGNTGELFF.

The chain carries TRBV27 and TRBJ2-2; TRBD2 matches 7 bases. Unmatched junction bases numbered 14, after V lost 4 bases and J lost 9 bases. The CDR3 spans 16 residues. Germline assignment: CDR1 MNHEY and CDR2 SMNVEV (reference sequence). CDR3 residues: CASSSPVGEGPRELFF. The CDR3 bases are TGTGCCAGCAGTTCTCCCGTTGGGGAGGGCCCTCGGGAGCTGTTTTTT.

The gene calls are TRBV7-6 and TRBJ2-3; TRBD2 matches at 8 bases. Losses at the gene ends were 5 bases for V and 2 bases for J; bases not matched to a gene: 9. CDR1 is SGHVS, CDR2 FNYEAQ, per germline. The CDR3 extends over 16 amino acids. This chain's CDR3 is CASSKTSGLFTDTQYF. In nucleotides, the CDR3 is TGTGCCAGCAGCAAAACTAGCGGTCTGTTCACAGATACGCAGTATTTT.

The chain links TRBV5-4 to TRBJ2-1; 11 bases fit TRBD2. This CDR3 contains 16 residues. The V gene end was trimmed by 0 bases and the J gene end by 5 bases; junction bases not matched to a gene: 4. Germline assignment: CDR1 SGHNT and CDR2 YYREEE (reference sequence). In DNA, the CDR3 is TGTGCCAGCAGCTTGGCCGGGACTAGCGGTCACAATGAGCAGTTCTTC. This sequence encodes CASSLAGTSGHNEQFF.

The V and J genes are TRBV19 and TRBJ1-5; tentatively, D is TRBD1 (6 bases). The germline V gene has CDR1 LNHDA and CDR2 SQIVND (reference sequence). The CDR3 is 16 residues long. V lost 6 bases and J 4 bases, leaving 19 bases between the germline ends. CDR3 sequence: CASRGRTVGANQPQHF. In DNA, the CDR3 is TGTGCCAGTAGGGGCAGGACAGTAGGGGCAAATCAGCCCCAGCATTTT.

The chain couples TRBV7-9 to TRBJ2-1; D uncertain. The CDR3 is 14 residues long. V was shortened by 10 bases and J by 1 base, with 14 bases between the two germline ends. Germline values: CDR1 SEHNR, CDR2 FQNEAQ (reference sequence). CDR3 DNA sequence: TGTGCCACCCCCCTAAACAGTTCCTACAATGAGCAGTTCTTC. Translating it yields CATPLNSSYNEQFF.

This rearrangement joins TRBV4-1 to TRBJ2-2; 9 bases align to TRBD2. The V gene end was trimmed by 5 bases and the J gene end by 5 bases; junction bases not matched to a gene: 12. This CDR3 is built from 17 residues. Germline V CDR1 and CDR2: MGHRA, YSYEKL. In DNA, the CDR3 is TGCGCCAGCAGCGCGCGACTAGCGGAGACCCGGACCGGGGAGCTGTTTTTT. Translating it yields CASSARLAETRTGELFF.

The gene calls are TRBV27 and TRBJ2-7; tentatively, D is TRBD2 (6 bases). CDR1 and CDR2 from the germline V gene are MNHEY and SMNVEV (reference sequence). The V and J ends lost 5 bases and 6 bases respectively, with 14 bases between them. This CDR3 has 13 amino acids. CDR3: CASSDPGVSEQYF. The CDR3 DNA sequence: TGTGCCAGCAGTGATCCGGGAGTGTCCGAGCAGTACTTC.

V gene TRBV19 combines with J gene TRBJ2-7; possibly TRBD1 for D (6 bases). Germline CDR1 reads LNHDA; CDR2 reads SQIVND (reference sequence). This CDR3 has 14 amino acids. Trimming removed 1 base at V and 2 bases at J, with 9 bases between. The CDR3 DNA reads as TGTGCCAGTAGTATAGCGCAGGGGACCTACGAGCAGTACTTC. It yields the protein CASSIAQGTYEQYF.

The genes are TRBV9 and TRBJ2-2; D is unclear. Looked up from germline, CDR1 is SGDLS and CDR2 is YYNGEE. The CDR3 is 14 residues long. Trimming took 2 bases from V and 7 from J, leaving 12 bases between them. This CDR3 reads CASSVTGLSGELFF. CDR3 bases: TGTGCCAGCAGCGTTACCGGGCTCAGCGGGGAGCTGTTTTTT. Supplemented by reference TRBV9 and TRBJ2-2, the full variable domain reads DSGVTQTPKHLITATGQRVTLRCSPRSGDLSVYWYQQSLDQGLQFLIQYYNGEERAKGNILERFSAQQFPDLHSELNLSSLELGDSALYFCASSVTGLSGELFFGEGSRLTVL.

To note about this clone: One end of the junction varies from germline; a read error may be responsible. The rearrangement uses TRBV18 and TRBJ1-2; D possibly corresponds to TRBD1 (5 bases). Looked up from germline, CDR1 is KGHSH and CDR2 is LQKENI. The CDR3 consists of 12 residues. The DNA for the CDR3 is TGTGCCAGCTCACAAACTAAAGACCGGGGCGGCTTC. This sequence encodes CASSQTKDRGGF.

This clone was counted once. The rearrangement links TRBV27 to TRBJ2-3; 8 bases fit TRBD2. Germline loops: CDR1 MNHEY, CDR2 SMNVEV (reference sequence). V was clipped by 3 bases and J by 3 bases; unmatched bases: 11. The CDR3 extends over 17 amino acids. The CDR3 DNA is TGTGCCAGCAGTTTTGCACGGACTAGCTTCGATACAGATACGCAGTATTTT. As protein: CASSFARTSFDTDTQYF.

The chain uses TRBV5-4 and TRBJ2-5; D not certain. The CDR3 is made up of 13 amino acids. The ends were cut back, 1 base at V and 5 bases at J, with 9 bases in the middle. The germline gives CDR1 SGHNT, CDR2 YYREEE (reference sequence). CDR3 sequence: CASSLRALETQYF. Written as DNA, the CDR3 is TGTGCCAGCAGCTTGAGGGCGTTGGAGACCCAGTACTTC.

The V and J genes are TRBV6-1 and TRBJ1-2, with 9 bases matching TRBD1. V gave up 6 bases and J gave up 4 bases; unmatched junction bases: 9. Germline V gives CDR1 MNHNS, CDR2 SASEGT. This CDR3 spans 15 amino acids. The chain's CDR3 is CASSFSGQGSYGYTF. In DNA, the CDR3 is TGTGCCAGCAGCTTTTCGGGACAGGGAAGCTATGGCTACACCTTC.

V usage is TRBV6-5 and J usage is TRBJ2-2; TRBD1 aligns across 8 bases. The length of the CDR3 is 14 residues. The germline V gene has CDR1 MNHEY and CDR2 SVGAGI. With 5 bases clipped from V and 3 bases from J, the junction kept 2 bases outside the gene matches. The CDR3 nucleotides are TGTGCCAGCAGTCCGACAGGGGACACCGGGGAGCTGTTTTTT. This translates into CASSPTGDTGELFF.

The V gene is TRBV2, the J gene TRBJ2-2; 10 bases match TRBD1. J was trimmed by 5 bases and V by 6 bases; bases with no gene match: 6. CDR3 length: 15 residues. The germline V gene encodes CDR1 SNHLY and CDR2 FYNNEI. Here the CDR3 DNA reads TGTGCCAGCAGATGGACAGGGGGGAGGACCGGGGAGCTGTTTTTT. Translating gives CASRWTGGRTGELFF.

The CDR3 DNA sequence: TGTGCCAGCAGCCCTCCGGGACTAGCGGGAGGGCGGAATGAGCAGTTCTTC. This translates into CASSPPGLAGGRNEQFF. V gene TRBV7-9 combines with J gene TRBJ2-1, with 16 bases lining up with TRBD2. The CDR3 is 17 amino acids. The germline gives CDR1 SEHNR, CDR2 FQNEAQ (reference sequence). Trimming at V came to 5 bases and at J to 7 bases, leaving 8 bases not matched to a gene.

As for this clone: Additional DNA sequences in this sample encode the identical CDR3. The CDR3 nucleotides read TGTGCCAGCAGCCAAGACGGGCTGAACACCGGGGAGCTGTTTTTT. Protein product: CASSQDGLNTGELFF. V and J are TRBV4-2 and TRBJ2-2; D unresolved. The CDR3 sequence is 15 residues long. V gave up 0 bases and J gave up 1 base, with 6 bases separating them. CDR1 is LGHNA, CDR2 YNFKEQ, per germline.

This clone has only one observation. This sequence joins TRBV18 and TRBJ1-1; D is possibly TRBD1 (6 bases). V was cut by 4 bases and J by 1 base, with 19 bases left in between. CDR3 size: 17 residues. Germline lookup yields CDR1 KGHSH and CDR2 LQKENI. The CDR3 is CASSQKGDRSENTEAFF. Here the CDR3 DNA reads TGTGCCAGCTCACAAAAGGGAGACAGGTCGGAGAACACTGAAGCTTTCTTT.

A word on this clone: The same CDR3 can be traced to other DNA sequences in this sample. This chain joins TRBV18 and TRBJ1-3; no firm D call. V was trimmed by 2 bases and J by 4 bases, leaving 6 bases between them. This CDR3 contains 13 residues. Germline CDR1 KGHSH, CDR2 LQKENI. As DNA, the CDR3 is TGTGCCAGCTCACCATCTGACGGAAACACCATATATTTT. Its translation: CASSPSDGNTIYF.

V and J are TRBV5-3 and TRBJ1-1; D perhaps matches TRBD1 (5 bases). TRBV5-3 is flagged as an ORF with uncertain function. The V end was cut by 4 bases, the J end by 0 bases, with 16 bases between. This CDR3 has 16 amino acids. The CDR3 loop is CARSRDGCLMNTEAFF. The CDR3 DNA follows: TGTGCCAGAAGCCGGGACGGCTGTCTCATGAACACTGAAGCTTTCTTT.

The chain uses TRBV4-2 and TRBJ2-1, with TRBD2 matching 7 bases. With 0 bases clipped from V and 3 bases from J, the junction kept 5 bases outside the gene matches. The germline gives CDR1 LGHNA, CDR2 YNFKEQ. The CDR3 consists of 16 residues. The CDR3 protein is CASSQDVREDYNEQFF. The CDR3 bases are TGTGCCAGCAGCCAAGATGTCCGGGAGGACTACAATGAGCAGTTCTTC.

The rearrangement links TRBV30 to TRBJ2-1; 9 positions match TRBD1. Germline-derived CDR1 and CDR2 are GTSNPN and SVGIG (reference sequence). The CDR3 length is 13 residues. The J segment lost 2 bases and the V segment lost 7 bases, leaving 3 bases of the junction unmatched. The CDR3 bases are TGTGCCTTAGACAGGGGGACCTACAATGAGCAGTTCTTC. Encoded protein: CALDRGTYNEQFF.

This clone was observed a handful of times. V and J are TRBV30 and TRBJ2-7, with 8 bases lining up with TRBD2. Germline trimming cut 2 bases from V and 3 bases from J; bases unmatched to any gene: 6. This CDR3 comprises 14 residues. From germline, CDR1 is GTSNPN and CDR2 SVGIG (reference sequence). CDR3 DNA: TGTGCCTGGAGTATTGGCGGGAGGAGCTACGAGCAGTACTTC. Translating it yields CAWSIGGRSYEQYF.

The CDR3 sequence is CASSPGSVNTEAFF. The DNA for the CDR3 is TGTGCCAGCAGCCCCGGCAGCGTGAACACTGAAGCTTTCTTT. This chain connects TRBV7-9 to TRBJ1-1; no definite D call. This CDR3 region has 14 residues. Germline CDR1 and CDR2: SEHNR and FQNEAQ (reference sequence). V lost 5 bases to trimming and J lost 0 bases, with 10 bases between them. Full variable domain (outside the CDR3, taken from reference TRBV7-9 and TRBJ1-1): DTGVSQNPRHKITKRGQNVTFRCDPISEHNRLYWYRQTLGQGPEFLTYFQNEAQLEKSRLLSDRFSAERPKGSFSTLEIQRTEQGDSAMYLCASSPGSVNTEAFFGQGTRLTVV.

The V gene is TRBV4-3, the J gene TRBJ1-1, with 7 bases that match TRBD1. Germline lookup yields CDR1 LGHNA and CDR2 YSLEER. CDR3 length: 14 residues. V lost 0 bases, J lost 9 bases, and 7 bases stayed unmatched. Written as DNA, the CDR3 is TGCGCCAGCAGCCAAGATAGGGGGACAGCACAAGCTTTCTTT. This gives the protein CASSQDRGTAQAFF.

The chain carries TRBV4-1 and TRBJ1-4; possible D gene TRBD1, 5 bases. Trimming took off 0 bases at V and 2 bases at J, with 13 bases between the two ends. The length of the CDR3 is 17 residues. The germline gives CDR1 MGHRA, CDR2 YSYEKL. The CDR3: CASSQEGGALTNEKLFF. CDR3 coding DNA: TGCGCCAGCAGCCAAGAGGGAGGGGCGCTTACTAATGAAAAACTGTTTTTT.